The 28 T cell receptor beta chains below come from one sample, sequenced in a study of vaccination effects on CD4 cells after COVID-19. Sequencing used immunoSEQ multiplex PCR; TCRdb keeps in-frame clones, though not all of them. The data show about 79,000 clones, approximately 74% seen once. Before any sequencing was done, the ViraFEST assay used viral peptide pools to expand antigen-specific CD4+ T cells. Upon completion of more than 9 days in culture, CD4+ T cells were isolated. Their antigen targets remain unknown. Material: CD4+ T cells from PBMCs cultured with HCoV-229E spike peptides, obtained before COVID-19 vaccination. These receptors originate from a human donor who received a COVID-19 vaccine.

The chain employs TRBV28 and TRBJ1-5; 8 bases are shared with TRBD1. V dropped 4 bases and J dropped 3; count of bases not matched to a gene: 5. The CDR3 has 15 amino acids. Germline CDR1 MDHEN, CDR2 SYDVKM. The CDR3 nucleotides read TGTGCCAGCAGTTCACCGGGACAGGACAATCAGCCCCAGCATTTT. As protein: CASSSPGQDNQPQHF.

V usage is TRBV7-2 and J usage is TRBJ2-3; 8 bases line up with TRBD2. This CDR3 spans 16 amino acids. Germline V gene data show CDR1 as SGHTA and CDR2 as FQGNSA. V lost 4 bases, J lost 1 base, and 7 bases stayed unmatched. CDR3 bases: TGTGCCAGCAGCTCCCCGGGAGGGCGGCGCACAGATACGCAGTATTTT. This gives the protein CASSSPGGRRTDTQYF.

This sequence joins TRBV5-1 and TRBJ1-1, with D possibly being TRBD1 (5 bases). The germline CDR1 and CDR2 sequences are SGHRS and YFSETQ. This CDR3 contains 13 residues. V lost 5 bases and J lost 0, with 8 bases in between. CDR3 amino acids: CASSRGLNTEAFF. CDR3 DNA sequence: TGCGCCAGCAGTAGGGGACTGAACACTGAAGCTTTCTTT. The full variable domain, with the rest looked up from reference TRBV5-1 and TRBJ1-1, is KAGVTQTPRYLIKTRGQQVTLSCSPISGHRSVSWYQQTPGQGLQFLFEYFSETQRNKGNFPGRFSGRQFSNSRSEMNVSTLELGDSALYLCASSRGLNTEAFFGQGTRLTVV.

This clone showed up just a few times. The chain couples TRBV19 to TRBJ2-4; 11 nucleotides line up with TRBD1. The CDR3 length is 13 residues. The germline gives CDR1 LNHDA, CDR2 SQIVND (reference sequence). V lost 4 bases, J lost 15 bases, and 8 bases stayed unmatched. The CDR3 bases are TGTGCCAGTAGTACGGACAGGGGGCGTAGTCCGTACTTC. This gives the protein CASSTDRGRSPYF.

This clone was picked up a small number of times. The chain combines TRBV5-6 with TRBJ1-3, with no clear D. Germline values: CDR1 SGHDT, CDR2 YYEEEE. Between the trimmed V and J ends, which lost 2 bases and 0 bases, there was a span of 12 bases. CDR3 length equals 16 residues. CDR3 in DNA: TGTGCCAGCAGCTTACTCAGCGGCCACTCTGGAAACACCATATATTTT. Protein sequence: CASSLLSGHSGNTIYF.

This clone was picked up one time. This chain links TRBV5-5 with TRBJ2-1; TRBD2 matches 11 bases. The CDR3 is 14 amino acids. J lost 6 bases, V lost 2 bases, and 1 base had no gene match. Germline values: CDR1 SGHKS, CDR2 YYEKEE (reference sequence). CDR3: CASSFSGGANEQFF. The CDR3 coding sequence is TGTGCCAGCAGCTTTAGCGGGGGGGCCAATGAGCAGTTCTTC.

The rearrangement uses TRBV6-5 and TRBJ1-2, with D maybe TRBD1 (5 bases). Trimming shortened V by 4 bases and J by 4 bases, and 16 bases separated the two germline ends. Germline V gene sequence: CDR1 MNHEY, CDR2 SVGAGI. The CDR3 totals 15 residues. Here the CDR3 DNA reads TGTGCCAGCAGTTCCCGAGAGGCGGGGGGCTATGGCTACACCTTC. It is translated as CASSSREAGGYGYTF.

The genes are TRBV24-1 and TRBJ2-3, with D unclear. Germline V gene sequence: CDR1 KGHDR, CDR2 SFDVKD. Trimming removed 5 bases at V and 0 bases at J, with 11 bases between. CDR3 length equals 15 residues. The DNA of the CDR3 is TGTGCCACCAGTGCCCACAGCGCTAGCACAGATACGCAGTATTTT. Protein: CATSAHSASTDTQYF.

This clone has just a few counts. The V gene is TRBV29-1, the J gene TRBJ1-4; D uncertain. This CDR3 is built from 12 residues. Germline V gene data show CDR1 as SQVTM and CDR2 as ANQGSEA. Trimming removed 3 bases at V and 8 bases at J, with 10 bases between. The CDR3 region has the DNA TGCAGCGTTGATGACAAAGGGGAAAAACTGTTTTTT. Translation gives CSVDDKGEKLFF.

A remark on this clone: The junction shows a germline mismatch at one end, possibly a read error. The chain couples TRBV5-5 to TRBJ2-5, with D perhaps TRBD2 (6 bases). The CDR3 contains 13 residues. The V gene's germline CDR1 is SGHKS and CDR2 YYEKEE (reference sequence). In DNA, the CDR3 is TGTGCCAGCAGTTTGGGGGGAAAAGAGACCCAGTACTTC. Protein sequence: CASSLGGKETQYF.

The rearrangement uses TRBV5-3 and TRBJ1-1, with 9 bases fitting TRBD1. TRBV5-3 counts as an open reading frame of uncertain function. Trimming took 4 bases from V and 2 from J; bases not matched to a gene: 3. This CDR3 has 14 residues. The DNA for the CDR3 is TGTGCCAGAAGCCCGGGACAGGGTAACACTGAAGCTTTCTTT. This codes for CARSPGQGNTEAFF.

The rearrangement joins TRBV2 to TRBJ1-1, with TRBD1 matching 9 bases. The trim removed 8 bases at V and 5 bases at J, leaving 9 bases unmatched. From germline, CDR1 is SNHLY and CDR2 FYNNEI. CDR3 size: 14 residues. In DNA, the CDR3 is TGTGCCAGCCCCCTGGGACAGGGAGGGACTGAAGCTTTCTTT. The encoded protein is CASPLGQGGTEAFF. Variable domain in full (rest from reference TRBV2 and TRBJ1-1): EPEVTQTPSHQVTQMGQEVILRCVPISNHLYFYWYRQILGQKVEFLVSFYNNEISEKSEIFDDQFSVERPDGSNFTLKIRSTKLEDSAMYFCASPLGQGGTEAFFGQGTRLTVV.

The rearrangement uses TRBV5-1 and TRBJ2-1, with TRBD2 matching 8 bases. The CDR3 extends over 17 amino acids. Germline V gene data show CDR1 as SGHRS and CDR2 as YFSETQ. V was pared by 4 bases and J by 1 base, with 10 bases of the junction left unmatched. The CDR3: CASSTSGGAGSYNEQFF. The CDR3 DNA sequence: TGCGCCAGCAGCACCTCCGGGGGGGCTGGGTCCTACAATGAGCAGTTCTTC.

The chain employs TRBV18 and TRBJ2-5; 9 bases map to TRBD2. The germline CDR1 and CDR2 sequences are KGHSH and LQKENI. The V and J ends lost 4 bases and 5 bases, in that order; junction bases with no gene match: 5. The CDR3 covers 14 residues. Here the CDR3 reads CASSRRGGLETQYF. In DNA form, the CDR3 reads TGTGCCAGCTCACGGCGGGGGGGCCTTGAGACCCAGTACTTC.

The CDR3 loop is CASSLRDSYEQYV. In DNA, the CDR3 is TGTGCCAGCAGCTTGAGGGACAGCTACGAGCAGTACGTC. This rearrangement joins TRBV5-5 to TRBJ2-7; 7 nucleotides line up with TRBD1. The germline V gene encodes CDR1 SGHKS and CDR2 YYEKEE (reference sequence). The CDR3 contains 13 residues. With V trimmed by 1 base and J by 3 bases, 1 base remained unmatched.

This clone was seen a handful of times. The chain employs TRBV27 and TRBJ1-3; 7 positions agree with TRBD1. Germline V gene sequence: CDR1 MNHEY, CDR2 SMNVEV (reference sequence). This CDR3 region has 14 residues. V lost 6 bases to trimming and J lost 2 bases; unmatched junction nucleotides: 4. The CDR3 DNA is TGTGCCAGCAGGGGACAGCTTACTGGAAACACCATATATTTT. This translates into CASRGQLTGNTIYF.

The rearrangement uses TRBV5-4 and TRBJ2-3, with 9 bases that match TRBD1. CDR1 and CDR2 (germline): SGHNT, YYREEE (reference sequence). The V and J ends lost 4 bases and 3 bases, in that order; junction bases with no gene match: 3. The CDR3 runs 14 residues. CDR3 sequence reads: CASSVDRGTDTQYF. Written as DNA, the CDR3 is TGTGCCAGCAGCGTGGACAGGGGTACAGATACGCAGTATTTT.

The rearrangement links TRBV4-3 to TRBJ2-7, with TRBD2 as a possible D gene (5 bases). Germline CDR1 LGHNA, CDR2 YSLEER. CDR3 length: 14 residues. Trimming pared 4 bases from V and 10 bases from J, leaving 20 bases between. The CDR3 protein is CASSPRARWWEQYV. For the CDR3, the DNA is TGCGCCAGCAGCCCGCGGGCCCGGTGGTGGGAACAGTACGTC.

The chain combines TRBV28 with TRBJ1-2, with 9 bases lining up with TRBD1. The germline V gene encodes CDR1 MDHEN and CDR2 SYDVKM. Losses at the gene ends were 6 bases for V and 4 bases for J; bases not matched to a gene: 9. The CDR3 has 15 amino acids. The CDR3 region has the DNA TGTGCCAGCAGGCCCCCGGGACAGGGACGCTATGGCTACACCTTC. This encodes CASRPPGQGRYGYTF.

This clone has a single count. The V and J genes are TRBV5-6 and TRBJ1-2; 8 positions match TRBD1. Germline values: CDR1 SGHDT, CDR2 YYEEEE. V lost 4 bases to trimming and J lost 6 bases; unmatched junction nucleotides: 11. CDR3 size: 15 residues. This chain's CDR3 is CASSPRSGTGHGYTF. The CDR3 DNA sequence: TGTGCCAGCAGCCCAAGGTCCGGGACAGGTCATGGCTACACCTTC.

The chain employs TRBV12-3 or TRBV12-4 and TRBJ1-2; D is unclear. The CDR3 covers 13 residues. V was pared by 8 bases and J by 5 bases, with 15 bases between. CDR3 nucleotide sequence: TGTGCCAGCCTGAGGGCAGGCCCGTATGGCTACACCTTC. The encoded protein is CASLRAGPYGYTF.

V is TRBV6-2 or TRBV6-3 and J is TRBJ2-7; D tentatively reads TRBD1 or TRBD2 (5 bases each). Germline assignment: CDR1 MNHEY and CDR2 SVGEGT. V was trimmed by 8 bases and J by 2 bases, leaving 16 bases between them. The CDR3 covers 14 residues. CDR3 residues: CASRLGGFTYEQYV. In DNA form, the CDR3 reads TGTGCCAGCCGCCTTGGGGGATTCACCTACGAGCAGTACGTC.

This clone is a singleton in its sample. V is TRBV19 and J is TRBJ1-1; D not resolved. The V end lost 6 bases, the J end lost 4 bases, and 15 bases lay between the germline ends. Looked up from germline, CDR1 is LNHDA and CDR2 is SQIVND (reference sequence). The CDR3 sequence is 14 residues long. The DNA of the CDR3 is TGTGCCAGTAGGCCTCGCGGGGTTGGCACTGAAGCTTTCTTT. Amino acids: CASRPRGVGTEAFF.

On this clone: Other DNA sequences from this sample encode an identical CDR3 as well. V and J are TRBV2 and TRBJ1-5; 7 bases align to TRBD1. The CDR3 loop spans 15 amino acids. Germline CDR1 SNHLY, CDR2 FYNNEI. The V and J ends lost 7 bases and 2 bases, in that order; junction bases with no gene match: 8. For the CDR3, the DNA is TGTGCCAGCACCTCGGGGACAGCTGGCAATCAGCCCCAGCATTTT. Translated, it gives CASTSGTAGNQPQHF.

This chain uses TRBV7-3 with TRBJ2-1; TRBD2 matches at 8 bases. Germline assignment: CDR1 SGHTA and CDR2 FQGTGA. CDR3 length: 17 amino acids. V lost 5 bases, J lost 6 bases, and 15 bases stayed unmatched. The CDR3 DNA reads TGTGCCAGCAGCCCCCGCGAAGCGGGGGAGATCCTCAATGAGCAGTTCTTC. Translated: CASSPREAGEILNEQFF.

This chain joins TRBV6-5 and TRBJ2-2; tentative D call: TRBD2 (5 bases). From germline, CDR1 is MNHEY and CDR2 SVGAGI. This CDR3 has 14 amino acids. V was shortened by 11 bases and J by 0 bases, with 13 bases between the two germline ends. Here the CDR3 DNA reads TGTGCCTCGACGGGGAGCTCGAACACCGGGGAGCTGTTTTTT. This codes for CASTGSSNTGELFF.

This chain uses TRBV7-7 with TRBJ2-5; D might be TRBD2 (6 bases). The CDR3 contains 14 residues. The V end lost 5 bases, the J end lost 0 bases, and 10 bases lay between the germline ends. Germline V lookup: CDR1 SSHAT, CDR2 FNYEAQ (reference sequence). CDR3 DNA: TGTGCCAGCAGCATTGGGGGGTACCAAGAGACCCAGTACTTC. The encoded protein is CASSIGGYQETQYF.

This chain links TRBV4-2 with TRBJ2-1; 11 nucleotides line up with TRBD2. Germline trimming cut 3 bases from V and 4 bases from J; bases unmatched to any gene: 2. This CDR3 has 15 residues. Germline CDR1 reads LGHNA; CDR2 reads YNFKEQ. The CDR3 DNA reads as TGTGCCAGCAGCCAGGGACTAGCGGTTTACAATGAGCAGTTCTTC. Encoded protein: CASSQGLAVYNEQFF.